Listed below are T cell receptor beta chains from one sample, sequenced in a study of blood T cell repertoires in COVID-19. This table comes from immunoSEQ multiplex PCR, and its TCRdb copy is limited to in-frame clones, with some not included. The sample has over 45,000 clones, 91% seen once; the top ten hold about 7.3%. Sequencing used peripheral blood. The receptors were sampled from a woman aged 55-70 years with active or convalescent COVID-19. Each CDR3 is given with its conserved first and last residue. A D gene is named only where the DNA matches it firmly. The listing skips clone size in some rows; elsewhere it reads once, few, many or a size class.

TRBD1	-	TRBV6-1	TRBJ1-5	TGTGCCAGCAGTGAAGGGCAGGGGGCAGGTCAGCCCCAGCATTTT	CASSEGQGAGQPQHF
-	-	TRBV6-1	TRBJ1-1	TGTGCCAGCAGCGACAGCAACACTGAAGCTTTCTTT	CASSDSNTEAFF
TRBD1	-	TRBV29-1	TRBJ1-2	TGCAGCAGGGGGACAGTTAACTATGGCTACACCTTC	CSRGTVNYGYTF
TRBD2	-	TRBV7-9	TRBJ2-3	TGTGCCAGCAGCTTGGGCGCGGGAGGCCCAGATACGCAGTATTTT	CASSLGAGGPDTQYF
TRBD1	-	TRBV3-1/TRBV3-2	TRBJ1-3	TGTGCCAGCAGCCGGGACAGGGCGAAGGGAAACACCATATATTTT	CASSRDRAKGNTIYF
TRBD2	-	TRBV11-3	TRBJ2-1	TGTGCCAGCAGCCCGACACTAGCGGGAGGGCCAAATGAGCAGTTCTTC	CASSPTLAGGPNEQFF
-	-	TRBV7-6	TRBJ2-3	TGTGCCAGCAGCTTAGCCTCCGACTACCCGGTCCGTTCAGATACGCAGTATTTT	CASSLASDYPVRSDTQYF
TRBD1	few	TRBV27	TRBJ1-2	TGTGCCAGCAGTTGGAGACCAGGGGGCGGCTCCTATGGCTACACCTTC	CASSWRPGGGSYGYTF
TRBD1	-	TRBV18	TRBJ1-4	TGTGCCAGCTCGGCCGACAGGGGTTCCACTAATGAAAAACTGTTTTTT	CASSADRGSTNEKLFF
TRBD1	-	TRBV6-5	TRBJ1-1	TGTGCCAGCAGTACAGGGGCAACGAACACTGAAGCTTTCTTT	CASSTGATNTEAFF
-	-	TRBV28	TRBJ1-3	TGTGCCAGCAGTTCGCACGGAGAGTCTGGAAACACCATATATTTT	CASSSHGESGNTIYF
-	-	TRBV6-5	TRBJ1-6	TGTGCCAGCAGGCGAAGCTCCTATAATTCACCCCTCCACTTT	CASRRSSYNSPLHF
-	-	TRBV12-3/TRBV12-4	TRBJ1-2	TGTGCCAGCAGTCCAGGGTTGGGCTATGGCTACACCTTC	CASSPGLGYGYTF
-	-	TRBV28	TRBJ1-1	TGTGCCAGCAGTCCCCAACAGGCTGAAGCTTTCTTT	CASSPQQAEAFF
TRBD2	-	TRBV5-5	TRBJ2-3	TGTGCCAGCAGCTTTACGAGGACTAGCGGAGCTTCTAGCACAGATACGCAGTATTTT	CASSFTRTSGASSTDTQYF
-	-	TRBV19	TRBJ2-1	TGTGCCAGTAGTATGGCAGGGCTACCCTACAATGAGCAGTTCTTC	CASSMAGLPYNEQFF
-	-	TRBV27	TRBJ2-3	TGTGCCAGCAGATCAAGCGGAGTCACAGATACGCAGTATTTT	CASRSSGVTDTQYF